The 18 T cell receptor beta chains listed next were all sequenced from one sample in a study of T cell responses to AZD1222 COVID-19 vaccine (dated by TCRdb to 2020 to 2023). The protocol used for the library was the immunoSEQ multiplex PCR assay. In its TCRdb copy, this immuneACCESS table keeps in-frame sequences only and misses some clones. Where compared with another copy, unresolved V genes explain less than half of these, and the others have no known cause. The sample profile shows roughly 150,000 clones; roughly 94% of them were found once. 4.5% to 5.5% of the sample rests with the top ten. The time point label of this sample denotes: about 28 days (+/-7) after the second vaccine dose. The source was peripheral blood, collected 28 days after the second AZD1222 dose. Source of these receptors: an adult who received the AZD1222 COVID-19 vaccine.

This sequence joins TRBV25-1 and TRBJ1-1; the D gene is possibly TRBD1 (5 bases). The V end was cut by 4 bases, the J end by 7 bases, with 13 bases between. The germline V gene encodes CDR1 MGHDK and CDR2 SYGVNS. This CDR3 spans 13 amino acids. CDR3 residues: CASSAPGRLEAFF. Written as DNA, the CDR3 is TGTGCCAGCAGTGCTCCAGGGAGACTTGAAGCTTTCTTT.

The chain couples TRBV4-1 to TRBJ2-7; TRBD2 is a possible D gene (6 bases). Looked up from germline, CDR1 is MGHRA and CDR2 is YSYEKL. The CDR3 is 15 amino acids. The ends were cut back, 4 bases at V and 2 bases at J, with 15 bases in the middle. The CDR3 loop reads CASSLPAGGAYEQYF. Written as DNA, the CDR3 is TGCGCCAGCAGCCTTCCCGCCGGGGGAGCCTACGAGCAGTACTTC.

V and J are TRBV5-4 and TRBJ1-2, with TRBD1 as a possible D gene (5 bases). The CDR3 runs to 13 residues. The germline CDR1 and CDR2 sequences are SGHNT and YYREEE (reference sequence). V lost 0 bases to trimming and J lost 8 bases, with 11 bases between them. CDR3 coding DNA: TGTGCCAGCAGCTTGGCGGGGCGCAAAGGCTACACCTTC. It translates to CASSLAGRKGYTF.

The V gene is TRBV7-2, the J gene TRBJ1-2; unclear D gene. Trimming left V 2 bases short and J 0 bases short, with 4 bases between. This CDR3 comprises 13 residues. Per the germline V gene, CDR1 is SGHTA and CDR2 is FQGNSA. The CDR3 region is CASSLMPNYGYTF. DNA for the CDR3: TGTGCCAGCAGCTTAATGCCTAACTATGGCTACACCTTC.

This chain connects TRBV6-2 or TRBV6-3 to TRBJ1-2; the D gene is possibly TRBD1 (6 bases). The CDR3 consists of 13 residues. Deletions cut 4 bases from V and 5 bases from J, with 11 bases between. CDR1 is MNHEY and CDR2 is SVGEGT in the germline V gene. For the CDR3, the DNA is TGTGCCAGCAGTTCGACAGGAGATTATGGCTACACCTTC. It specifies CASSSTGDYGYTF.

The rearrangement joins TRBV5-5 to TRBJ2-7; TRBD1 agrees at 7 bases. Trimming removed 7 bases from V and 2 bases from J; junction bases left unmatched: 9. Germline CDR1 SGHKS, CDR2 YYEKEE (reference sequence). This CDR3 region has 14 residues. The CDR3 nucleotides are TGTGCCAGCGGCCGAGGGACAGCCGCCTACGAGCAGTACTTC. It specifies CASGRGTAAYEQYF.

In the case of this clone: At one end the junction does not follow the germline gene, possibly because of a read error. The chain employs TRBV2 and TRBJ2-2, with D possibly matching TRBD2 (5 bases). CDR1 is SNHLY and CDR2 is FYNNEI in the germline V gene. CDR3 length: 13 residues. In DNA form, the CDR3 reads TGTGCCAGCAGTGAAGGGACTGGCGGGCAGCTGTTTTTT. Translated: CASSEGTGGQLFF.

J is TRBJ2-5 and V is TRBV4-2, with 14 bases matching TRBD2. This CDR3 is built from 15 residues. Trimming took 4 bases from V and 4 from J; bases not matched to a gene: 2. CDR1 LGHNA and CDR2 YNFKEQ come from the germline V gene. The CDR3 here is CASSLGLAGAETQYF. In nucleotides, the CDR3 is TGTGCCAGCAGCCTGGGACTAGCGGGAGCAGAGACCCAGTACTTC.

This chain links TRBV5-1 with TRBJ2-7; TRBD2 aligns across 8 bases. V trimming: 4 bases; J trimming: 0 bases; junction bases outside the gene matches: 6. CDR3 size: 15 residues. Germline CDR1 reads SGHRS; CDR2 reads YFSETQ. The CDR3 sequence is CASSPGGSGSYEQYF. CDR3 nucleotide sequence: TGCGCCAGCAGCCCGGGGGGGAGTGGCTCCTACGAGCAGTACTTC.

The rearrangement joins TRBV12-5 to TRBJ1-2; D gene uncertain. The germline gives CDR1 LGHNT, CDR2 FRNRAP. The germline V and J ends were trimmed by 1 base and 2 bases, with 5 bases remaining between them. This CDR3 has 13 amino acids. CDR3 nucleotide sequence: TGTGCTAGTGGTTTGGAAAGCAACTATGGCTACACCTTC. Its translation: CASGLESNYGYTF.

This clone was seen just once. This chain links TRBV2 with TRBJ2-3, with TRBD2 matching over 8 bases. V gave up 2 bases and J gave up 6 bases; unmatched junction bases: 4. Germline V gene lookup returns CDR1 SNHLY and CDR2 FYNNEI. CDR3 length equals 14 residues. The CDR3 loop reads CASSELAGRDTQYF. The CDR3 region has the DNA TGTGCCAGCAGTGAATTAGCGGGAAGGGATACGCAGTATTTT.

The V and J genes are TRBV19 and TRBJ1-3, with TRBD1 identical over 8 bases. Trimming at V came to 5 bases and at J to 0 bases, leaving 6 bases not matched to a gene. Looked up from germline, CDR1 is LNHDA and CDR2 is SQIVND (reference sequence). This CDR3 has 16 amino acids. CDR3 bases: TGTGCCAGTAGTCCGCGGACAGGGACCTCTGGAAACACCATATATTTT. Translating gives CASSPRTGTSGNTIYF.

The V gene is TRBV7-9, the J gene TRBJ2-7, with 7 positions matching TRBD1. The CDR3 has 15 amino acids. Germline lookup yields CDR1 SEHNR and CDR2 FQNEAQ (reference sequence). Trimming at V came to 1 base and at J to 3 bases, leaving 6 bases not matched to a gene. CDR3 sequence: CASSLVEGANYEQYF. The DNA of the CDR3 is TGTGCCAGCAGCTTAGTAGAGGGGGCGAACTACGAGCAGTACTTC.

The chain couples TRBV7-8 to TRBJ2-7; TRBD2 aligns across 13 bases. Germline V gives CDR1 SGHVS, CDR2 FQNEAQ. V shed 5 bases and J 5 bases; nucleotides not matched to a gene: 3. The CDR3 is 14 residues long. The CDR3, as DNA: TGTGCCAGCAGCACTAGCGGGAGGGCAGACGAGCAGTACTTC. Translating it yields CASSTSGRADEQYF.

The rearrangement uses TRBV7-2 and TRBJ2-5; D is possibly TRBD1 or TRBD2 (5 bases each). The CDR3 length is 14 residues. Trimming removed 3 bases at V and 2 bases at J, with 10 bases between. Germline CDR1 SGHTA, CDR2 FQGNSA. The CDR3 spells CASSLGPSQETQYF. The CDR3 DNA is TGTGCCAGCAGCTTGGGACCGTCGCAAGAGACCCAGTACTTC.

The J gene is TRBJ2-3, the V gene TRBV15; 8 nucleotides match TRBD2. The V segment lost 0 bases and the J segment 3 bases; nucleotides outside the gene matches: 2. The CDR3 is made up of 15 amino acids. The germline V gene has CDR1 LNHNV and CDR2 YYDKDF (reference sequence). Here the CDR3 DNA reads TGTGCCACCAGCAGAGATCCGGGGGGGACAGATACGCAGTATTTT. Its translation is CATSRDPGGTDTQYF.

V and J are TRBV4-1 and TRBJ1-1; D not certain. This CDR3 spans 12 amino acids. V was cut by 0 bases and J by 7 bases, with 6 bases left in between. Germline assignment: CDR1 MGHRA and CDR2 YSYEKL. In DNA form, the CDR3 reads TGCGCCAGCAGCCAAGATAGGCGTGAAGCTTTCTTT. Translated, it gives CASSQDRREAFF.

The chain has TRBV5-1 and TRBJ2-5, with 9 bases that match TRBD1. Germline V gene sequence: CDR1 SGHRS, CDR2 YFSETQ. The CDR3 loop spans 16 amino acids. V lost 7 bases to trimming and J lost 5 bases; unmatched junction nucleotides: 15. The DNA of the CDR3 is TGCGCCAGCTCGACAGGGGGAGTGTCGTTATGGGAGACCCAGTACTTC. Translation: CASSTGGVSLWETQYF.